This T cell receptor beta chain was profiled in a study of CD8+CD57+ T cells in acquired aplastic anemia. Across the study: Yields of DNA that came from sorted CD4+ and CD8+ cells averaged roughly 3 ug. Study observations and caveats: Patients and controls shared under 35 CD8+ CDR3 sequences, which appeared highly expressed in patients and within their immunodominant clones.

This clonotype was picked up one time. What it recognizes is unknown. For CDR3 and TCR beta VDJ profiling, genomic DNA was the template used. One entry per CDR3 protein results from TCRdb running MiXCR on the reads. The profile covers 150,000 to 200,000 distinct CDR3 sequences, with roughly 48% appearing a single time and roughly 30% taken by the ten largest. An expansion of CD8+CD57+ cells by flow cytometry had been shown in patients chosen for sequencing. Source material: sorted CD4+, CD8+, or CD8+CD57+ T cells (not recorded which) from PBMCs. The clonotype originates from a human donor with aplastic anemia.

CDR3 DNA sequence: TGTGCCACGTCATATCGGGACAGCAATCAGCCCCAGCATTTT. It specifies CATSYRDSNQPQHF. This chain links TRBV19 with TRBJ1-5, with D perhaps matching TRBD1 (5 bases). Looked up from germline, CDR1 is LNHDA and CDR2 is SQIVND (reference sequence). The CDR3 has 14 residues. V was cut by 10 bases and J by 1 base, with 14 bases left in between.